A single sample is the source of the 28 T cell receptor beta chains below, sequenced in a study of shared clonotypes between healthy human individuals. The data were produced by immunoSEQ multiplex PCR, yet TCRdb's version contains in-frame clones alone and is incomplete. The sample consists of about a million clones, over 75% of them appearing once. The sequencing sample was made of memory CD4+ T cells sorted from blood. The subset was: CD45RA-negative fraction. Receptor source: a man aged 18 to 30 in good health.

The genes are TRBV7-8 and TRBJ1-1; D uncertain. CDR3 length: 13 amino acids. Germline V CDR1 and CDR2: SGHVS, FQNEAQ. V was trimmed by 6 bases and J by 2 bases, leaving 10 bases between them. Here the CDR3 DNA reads TGTGCCAGCAGGGTAAGACTAAACACTGAAGCTTTCTTT. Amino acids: CASRVRLNTEAFF.

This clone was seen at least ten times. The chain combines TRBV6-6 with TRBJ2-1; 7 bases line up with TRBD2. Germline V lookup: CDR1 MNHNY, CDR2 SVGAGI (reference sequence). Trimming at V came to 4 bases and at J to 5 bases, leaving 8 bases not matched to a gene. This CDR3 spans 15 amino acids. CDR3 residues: CASSWAGLPDNEQFF. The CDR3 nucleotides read TGTGCCAGCAGTTGGGCGGGACTACCTGACAATGAGCAGTTCTTC.

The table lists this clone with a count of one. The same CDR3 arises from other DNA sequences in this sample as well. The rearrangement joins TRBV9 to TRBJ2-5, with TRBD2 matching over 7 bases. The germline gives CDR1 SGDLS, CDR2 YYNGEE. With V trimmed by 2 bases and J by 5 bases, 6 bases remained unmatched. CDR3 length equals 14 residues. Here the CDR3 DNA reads TGTGCCAGCAGCGTGGGCGGGGGTCGCGAGACCCAGTACTTC. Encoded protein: CASSVGGGRETQYF.

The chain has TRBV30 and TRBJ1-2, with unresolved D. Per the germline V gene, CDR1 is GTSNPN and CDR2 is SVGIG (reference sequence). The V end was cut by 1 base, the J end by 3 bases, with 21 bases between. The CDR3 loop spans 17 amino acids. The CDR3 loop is CAWSDSLKTPGHYGYTF. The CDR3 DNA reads TGTGCCTGGAGTGACTCGCTCAAGACCCCAGGCCACTATGGCTACACCTTC. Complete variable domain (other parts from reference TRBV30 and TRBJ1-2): SQTIHQWPATLVQPVGSPLSLECTVEGTSNPNLYWYRQAAGRGLQLLFYSVGIGQISSEVPQNLSASRPQDRQFILSSKKLLLSDSGFYLCAWSDSLKTPGHYGYTFGSGTRLTVV.

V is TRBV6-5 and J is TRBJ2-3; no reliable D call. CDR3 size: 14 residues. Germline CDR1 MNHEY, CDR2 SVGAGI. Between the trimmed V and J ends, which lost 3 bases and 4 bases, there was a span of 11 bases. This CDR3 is CASSYSVGADTQYF. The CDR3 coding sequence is TGTGCCAGCAGTTATTCAGTTGGGGCAGATACGCAGTATTTT.

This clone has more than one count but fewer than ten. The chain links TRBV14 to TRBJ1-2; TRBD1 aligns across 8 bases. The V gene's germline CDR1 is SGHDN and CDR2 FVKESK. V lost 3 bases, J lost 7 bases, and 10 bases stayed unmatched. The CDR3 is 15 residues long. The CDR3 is CASSQQRQGYGGYTF. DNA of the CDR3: TGTGCCAGCAGCCAGCAACGACAGGGGTATGGTGGCTACACCTTC.

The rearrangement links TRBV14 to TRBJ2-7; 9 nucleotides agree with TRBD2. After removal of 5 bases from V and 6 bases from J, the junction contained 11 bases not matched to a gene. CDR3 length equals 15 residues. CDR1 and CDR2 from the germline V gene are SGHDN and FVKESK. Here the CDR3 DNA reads TGTGCCAGCAGCTTAAGAGTAGCGGGAGAACGCGAGCAGTACTTC. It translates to CASSLRVAGEREQYF.

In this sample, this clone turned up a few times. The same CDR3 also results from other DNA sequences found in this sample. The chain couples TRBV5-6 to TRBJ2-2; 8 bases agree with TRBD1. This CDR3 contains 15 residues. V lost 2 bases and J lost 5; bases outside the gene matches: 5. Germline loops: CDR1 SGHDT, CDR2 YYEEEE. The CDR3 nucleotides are TGTGCCAGCAGCTTAGACAGGGGACGGACCGGGGAGCTGTTTTTT. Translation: CASSLDRGRTGELFF.

The CDR3 protein is CASSRRDRYMNTEAFF. The CDR3 nucleotides read TGTGCCAGTAGTCGCCGGGACAGATACATGAACACTGAAGCTTTCTTT. The rearrangement uses TRBV19 and TRBJ1-1, with 7 positions matching TRBD1. CDR1 and CDR2 (germline): LNHDA, SQIVND (reference sequence). With V trimmed by 5 bases and J by 0 bases, 9 bases remained unmatched. The CDR3 sequence is 16 residues long.

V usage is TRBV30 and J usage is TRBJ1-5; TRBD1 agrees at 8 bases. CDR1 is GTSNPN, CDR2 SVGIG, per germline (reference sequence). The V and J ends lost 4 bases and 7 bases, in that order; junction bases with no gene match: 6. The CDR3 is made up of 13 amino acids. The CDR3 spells CAWKGQGGQPQHF. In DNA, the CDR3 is TGTGCCTGGAAAGGACAGGGAGGCCAGCCCCAGCATTTT.

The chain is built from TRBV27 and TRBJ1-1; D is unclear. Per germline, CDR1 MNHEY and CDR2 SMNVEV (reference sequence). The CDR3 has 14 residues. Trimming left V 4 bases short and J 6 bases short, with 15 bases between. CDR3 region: CASSSPQVRAEAFF. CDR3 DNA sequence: TGTGCCAGCAGTTCGCCCCAGGTGAGGGCTGAAGCTTTCTTT.

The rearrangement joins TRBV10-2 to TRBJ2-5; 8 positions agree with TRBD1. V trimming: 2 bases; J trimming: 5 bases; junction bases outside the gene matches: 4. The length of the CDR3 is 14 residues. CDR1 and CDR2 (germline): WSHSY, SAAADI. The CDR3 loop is CASSEQGASETQYF. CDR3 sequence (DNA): TGCGCCAGCAGTGAGCAGGGGGCATCGGAGACCCAGTACTTC.

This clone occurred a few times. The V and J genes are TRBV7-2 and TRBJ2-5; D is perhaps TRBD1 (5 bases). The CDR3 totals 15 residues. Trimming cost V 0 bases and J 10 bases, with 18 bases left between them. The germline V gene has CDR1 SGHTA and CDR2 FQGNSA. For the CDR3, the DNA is TGTGCCAGCAGCTTAGCGTATGGTCAGGGAAGAGACCAGTACTTC. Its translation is CASSLAYGQGRDQYF.

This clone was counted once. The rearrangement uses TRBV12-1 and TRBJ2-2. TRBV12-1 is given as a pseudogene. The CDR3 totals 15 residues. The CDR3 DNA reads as TGTGCCAGCAGCTTTGTCGGGCGAAGCACCGGGGAGCTGTTTTTT. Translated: CASSFVGRSTGELFF.

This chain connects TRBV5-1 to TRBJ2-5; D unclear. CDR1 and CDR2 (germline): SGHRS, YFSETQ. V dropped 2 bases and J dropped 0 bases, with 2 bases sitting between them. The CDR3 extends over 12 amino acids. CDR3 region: CASSFYQETQYF. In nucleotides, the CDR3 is TGCGCCAGCAGCTTCTACCAAGAGACCCAGTACTTC. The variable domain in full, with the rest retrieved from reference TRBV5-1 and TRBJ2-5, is KAGVTQTPRYLIKTRGQQVTLSCSPISGHRSVSWYQQTPGQGLQFLFEYFSETQRNKGNFPGRFSGRQFSNSRSEMNVSTLELGDSALYLCASSFYQETQYFGPGTRLLVL.

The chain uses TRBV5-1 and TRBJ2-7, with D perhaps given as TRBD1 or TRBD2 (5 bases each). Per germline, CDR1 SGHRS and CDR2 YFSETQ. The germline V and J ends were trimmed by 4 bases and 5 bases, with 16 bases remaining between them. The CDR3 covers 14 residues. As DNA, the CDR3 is TGCGCCAGCAGCCTGGGACGGGCTTCGGACGAGCAGTACTTC. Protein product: CASSLGRASDEQYF.

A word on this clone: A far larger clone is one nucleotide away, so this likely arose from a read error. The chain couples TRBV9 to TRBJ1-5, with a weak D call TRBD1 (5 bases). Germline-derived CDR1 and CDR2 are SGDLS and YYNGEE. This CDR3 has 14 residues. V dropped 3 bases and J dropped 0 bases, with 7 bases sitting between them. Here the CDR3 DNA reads TGTGCCAGCAGCGGCGACAGTAGCAATCAGCCCCAGCATTTT. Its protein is CASSGDSSNQPQHF.

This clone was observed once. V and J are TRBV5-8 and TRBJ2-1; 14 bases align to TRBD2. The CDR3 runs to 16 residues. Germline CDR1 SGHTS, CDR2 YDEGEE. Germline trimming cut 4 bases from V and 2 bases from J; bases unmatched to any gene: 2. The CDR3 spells CASSQGLAGAYNEQFF. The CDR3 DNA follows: TGTGCCAGCAGCCAGGGACTAGCGGGAGCCTACAATGAGCAGTTCTTC.

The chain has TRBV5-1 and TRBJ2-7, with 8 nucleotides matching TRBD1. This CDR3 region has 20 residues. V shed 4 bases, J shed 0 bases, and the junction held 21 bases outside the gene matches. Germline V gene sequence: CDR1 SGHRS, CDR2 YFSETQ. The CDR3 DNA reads TGCGCCAGCAGCCCACGGCACGGACAGGGCGGGCAGACAGTCTCCTACGAGCAGTACTTC. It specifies CASSPRHGQGGQTVSYEQYF.

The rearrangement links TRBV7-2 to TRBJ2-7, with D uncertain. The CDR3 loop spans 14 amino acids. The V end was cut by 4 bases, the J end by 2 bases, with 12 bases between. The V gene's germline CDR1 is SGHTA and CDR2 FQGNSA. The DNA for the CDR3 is TGTGCCAGCAGCTCGAGACAACCCCCCTACGAGCAGTACTTC. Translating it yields CASSSRQPPYEQYF.

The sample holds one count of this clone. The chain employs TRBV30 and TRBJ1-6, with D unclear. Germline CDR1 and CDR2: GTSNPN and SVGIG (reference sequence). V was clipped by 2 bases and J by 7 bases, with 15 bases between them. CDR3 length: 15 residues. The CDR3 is CAWSPAAGWNSPLHF. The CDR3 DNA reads TGTGCCTGGAGTCCGGCGGCAGGCTGGAATTCACCCCTCCACTTT.

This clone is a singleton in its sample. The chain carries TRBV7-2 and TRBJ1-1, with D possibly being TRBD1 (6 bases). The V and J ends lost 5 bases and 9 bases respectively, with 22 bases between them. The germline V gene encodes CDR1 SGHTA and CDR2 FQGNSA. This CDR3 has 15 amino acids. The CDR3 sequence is CASSPNEGVVGKAFF. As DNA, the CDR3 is TGTGCCAGCAGCCCCAATGAGGGGGTGGTCGGGAAAGCTTTCTTT.

The CDR3 DNA reads TGTGCCAGCAGCCGGGGTAACATGAACACTGAAGCTTTCTTT. Translated, it gives CASSRGNMNTEAFF. The chain joins TRBV7-9 to TRBJ1-1; D is uncertain. Germline V gene data show CDR1 as SEHNR and CDR2 as FQNEAQ (reference sequence). The CDR3 sequence is 14 residues long. V lost 5 bases and J 0 bases, leaving 10 bases between the germline ends. The full variable domain, its missing parts supplied by reference TRBV7-9 and TRBJ1-1, is DTGVSQNPRHKITKRGQNVTFRCDPISEHNRLYWYRQTLGQGPEFLTYFQNEAQLEKSRLLSDRFSAERPKGSFSTLEIQRTEQGDSAMYLCASSRGNMNTEAFFGQGTRLTVV.

CDR3 nucleotides: TGTGCCAGCTCCCCAAGTGTCGGACAGGCCTATGGCTACACCTTC. This gives the protein CASSPSVGQAYGYTF. The chain carries TRBV18 and TRBJ1-2; 7 bases align to TRBD1. CDR3 length equals 15 residues. V dropped 6 bases and J dropped 4; count of bases not matched to a gene: 11. Germline-derived CDR1 and CDR2 are KGHSH and LQKENI.

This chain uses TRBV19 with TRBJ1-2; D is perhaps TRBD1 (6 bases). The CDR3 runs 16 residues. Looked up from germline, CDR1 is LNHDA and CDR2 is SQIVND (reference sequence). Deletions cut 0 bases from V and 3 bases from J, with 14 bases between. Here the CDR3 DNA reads TGTGCCAGTAGTATAGATGGAGGGGGACTTTACTATGGCTACACCTTC. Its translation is CASSIDGGGLYYGYTF.

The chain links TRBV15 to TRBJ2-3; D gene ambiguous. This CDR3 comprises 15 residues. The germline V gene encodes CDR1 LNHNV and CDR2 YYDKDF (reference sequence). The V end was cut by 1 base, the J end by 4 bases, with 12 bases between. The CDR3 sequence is CATSRASFISDTQYF. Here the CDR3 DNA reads TGTGCCACCAGCAGAGCCTCCTTCATATCAGATACGCAGTATTTT.

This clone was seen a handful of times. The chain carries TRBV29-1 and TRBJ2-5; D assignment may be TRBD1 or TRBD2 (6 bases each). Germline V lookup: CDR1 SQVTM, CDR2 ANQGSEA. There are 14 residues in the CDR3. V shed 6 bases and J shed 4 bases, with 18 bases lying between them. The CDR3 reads CSVRHRGGPETQYF. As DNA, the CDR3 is TGCAGCGTCCGACACCGAGGGGGGCCAGAGACCCAGTACTTC.

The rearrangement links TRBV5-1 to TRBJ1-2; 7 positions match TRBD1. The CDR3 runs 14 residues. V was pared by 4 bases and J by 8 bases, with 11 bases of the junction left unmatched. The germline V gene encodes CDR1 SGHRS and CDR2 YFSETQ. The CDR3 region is CASSREGGAGGYTF. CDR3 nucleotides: TGCGCCAGCAGCAGAGAAGGGGGCGCGGGAGGCTACACCTTC.